This T cell receptor (beta chain) was sequenced during a study of post-analysis software for immune sequencing data (dated by TCRdb to about 2015). At the level of the whole study: Recorded disease courses included relapsing-remitting, secondary progressive and progressive-relapsing multiple sclerosis, with some patients lacking subtype annotation. The patient repertoires were compared against about a dozen previously published healthy control repertoires obtained from donors aged 6 to 25 years. A subset of samples was prepared in parallel using single-end sample barcoding, then pooled and co-amplified after Illumina adapter ligation.

The CDR3 starts with the cysteine, ends with the phenylalanine, and has 18 residues. Only the CDR3 portion is preserved as DNA: 54 bases, with reading frame beginning at the first base. Receptors were amplified or captured by PCR. Sequencing used an Illumina HiSeq 2500. To reduce PCR and sequencing biases, unique molecular identifiers were incorporated into the TCR beta cDNA libraries. Roughly 0.5 million cDNA molecules were obtained per 1 to 10 million input T cells, so each molecule approximated one T cell. The patient libraries were prepared and sequenced using the same protocol as the earlier healthy control dataset. Samples belonging to the same batch were prepared together, multiplexed and sequenced on a shared HiSeq lane. Per the source publication's procedure: MIGEC was used to process the raw barcoded reads, and molecular identifier groups with only a single read were discarded before consensus assembly and CDR3 extraction. VDJtools was used for post-analysis of the clonotype tables, and diversity was normalized by down-sampling every dataset to the size of the smallest sample. To correct batch-related cross-sample contamination, repertoire overlap clustering matched CDR3 amino acid sequences but not nucleotide sequences. Using fastp at Q25 and MiXCR, TCRdb reprocessed the public reads and kept productive beta chains. Records with the same CDR3 protein are collapsed into one entry carrying the most frequent genes and DNA. TCRdb's processing, not the authors' own work, is the source of the V and J calls. Recorded for this sample are about 200,000 distinct CDR3 sequences; approximately 29% of them occurred a single time. About 3.4% of the sample is taken by the ten largest.

This clonotype was counted ten times or more. Its antigen remains undetermined. Base qualities are not at hand, and no much larger clone is one base apart. To demonstrate the VDJtools post-analysis software, TCR beta repertoires were profiled from the peripheral blood of 10 to 15 young patients with multiple sclerosis. Multiple sclerosis patients were children and adolescents aged roughly 6 to 16 years. Overall results and qualifications from the work: Normalized Chao1 diversity was significantly lower in multiple sclerosis patients than controls, suggesting substantial peripheral T-cell clonal expansion. Strong co-clustering of samples prepared in the same batch was shown by direct clustering with F measure, prompting a batch-effect correction. Significantly higher frequencies in patients than in controls were found for roughly 5 TRBV segments, including TRBV5-6, TRBV5-1 and TRBV20-1. The multiple sclerosis patient group was slightly younger than the control group.

This clonotype originated in a girl aged 2-17 years with multiple sclerosis. Sequenced: blood. The sequence is built from TRBV21-1 and TRBJ1-2; no DNA check was done on the table's D call, TRBD1. TRBV21-1 corresponds to a pseudogene. The sequenced DNA is TGTGCCAGCAGCAAAGAAAGTGGGACAGGGGGCGACGGTTTGGGCTACACCTTC. Translated, this is CASSKESGTGGDGLGYTF.